This T cell receptor beta chain was captured in a study of memory CD4+ T cells and cytomegalovirus serostatus. Study at large: Of the healthy Belgian adults, 8 to 10 were CMV seropositive and around 22 seronegative.

The sort gate was single viable CD3+CD4+CD8-CD45RO+ cells for memory CD4+ T cells. Positive selection with CD4 microbeads enriched total CD4+ T cells. Germline CDR1 reads SGHRS; CDR2 reads YFSETQ. The junction had 8 bases not matched to a gene; V was cut back by 4 bases and J by 5 bases. The CDR3 is 15 residues long. Concerning this clone itself: What it recognizes is unknown.

The assay was immunoSEQ multiplex PCR, and TCRdb's table has in-frame clones only and misses some. This sample carries about 59,000 clones, 80% of them seen once, and the ten largest clones take approximately 0.54%. Points from the study as a whole: Of 150 to 200 reported CMV TCRbeta sequences, 65 to 85 were found in memory CD4+ repertoires. Repertoires predicted CMV serostatus with median bootstrapped AUC of approximately 0.94.

The origin of this receptor is an adult in good health and CMV-seronegative. Some clones in this sample may be carry-over from other donors' samples. Sequenced sample: memory CD4+ T cells from blood. The chain has TRBV5-1 and TRBJ1-1, with 10 bases that match TRBD1. The CDR3 DNA reads as TGCGCCAGCAGCCAGACAGGGGGCGAGTGGACTGAAGCTTTCTTT. It translates to CASSQTGGEWTEAFF.